These 6 T cell receptor beta chains originate from one sample sequenced in a study of blood T cell repertoires in COVID-19. TCRdb's table, derived via immunoSEQ multiplex PCR, lists solely in-frame clones and lacks some. The table shows 250,000 to 350,000 clones, with about 91% occurring only once. The sample was peripheral blood. Every receptor here comes from a woman aged 55-69 years with acute or convalescent COVID-19.

The chain is built from TRBV6-5 and TRBJ1-1; TRBD1 matches at 7 bases. The ends lost 6 bases at V and 1 base at J; junction bases unmatched: 8. The CDR3 totals 15 residues. Germline-derived CDR1 and CDR2 are MNHEY and SVGAGI. The CDR3 loop reads CASSPTGPWNTEAFF. CDR3 nucleotide sequence: TGTGCCAGCAGCCCGACAGGGCCCTGGAACACTGAAGCTTTCTTT.

V is TRBV29-1 and J is TRBJ2-2; TRBD1 aligns across 7 bases. V lost 5 bases to trimming and J lost 3 bases; unmatched junction nucleotides: 9. Germline assignment: CDR1 SQVTM and CDR2 ANQGSEA. This CDR3 is 15 amino acids long. CDR3 DNA sequence: TGCAGCGTTCGAAGACAGGGAAGGGACACCGGGGAGCTGTTTTTT. Translated, it gives CSVRRQGRDTGELFF.

V is TRBV11-3 and J is TRBJ1-2; the match to TRBD1 covers 10 bases. Germline V gene data show CDR1 as SGHNT and CDR2 as YENEEA. Trimming at V came to 3 bases and at J to 8 bases, leaving 3 bases not matched to a gene. The CDR3 runs 13 residues. The CDR3 coding sequence is TGTGCCAGCAGCTTTGGGACAGGGGTAGGCTACACCTTC. Its translation: CASSFGTGVGYTF.

The count of this clone is one. The V and J genes are TRBV5-6 and TRBJ1-1; tentatively, D is TRBD1 (5 bases). CDR1 and CDR2 from the germline V gene are SGHDT and YYEEEE. V dropped 0 bases and J dropped 4 bases, with 16 bases sitting between them. The CDR3 covers 16 residues. CDR3 in amino acids: CASSLGQPRGGTEAFF. DNA of the CDR3: TGTGCCAGCAGCTTGGGGCAGCCTAGGGGAGGCACTGAAGCTTTCTTT.

The chain recombines TRBV6-5 with TRBJ1-6; D remains ambiguous. V dropped 0 bases and J dropped 7 bases, with 13 bases sitting between them. CDR1 and CDR2 from the germline V gene are MNHEY and SVGAGI. CDR3 size: 16 residues. The CDR3 reads CASSYSQVGNNSPLHF. DNA of the CDR3: TGTGCCAGCAGTTACTCGCAGGTCGGGAACAATTCACCCCTCCACTTT.

The J gene is TRBJ1-1, the V gene TRBV9; D not resolved. This CDR3 has 13 residues. Germline CDR1 reads SGDLS; CDR2 reads YYNGEE. V was pared by 0 bases and J by 2 bases, with 5 bases between. The CDR3 spells CASSVDTNTEAFF. Here the CDR3 DNA reads TGTGCCAGCAGCGTAGATACAAACACTGAAGCTTTCTTT.